The rows below give T cell receptor beta chains drawn from one sample of a study of blood T cells in healthy people across ages. TCRdb reanalysed the 5' RACE reads using MiXCR and keeps one entry per CDR3 protein. The sample records roughly 790,000 distinct CDR3 sequences, 43% being singletons. Sequencing was carried out using blood. Receptors were obtained from a woman aged 60-75 years in good health. Both conserved end residues are part of each CDR3. The D gene is left open where the match is weak. Rows give clone size only sometimes, using once, few, many, or a class for an expanded clone.

>TRBV6-2/TRBV6-3|TRBJ2-5|-|TRBD2
TGTGCCAGCAGTTACGCGGGGGTGGAAGAGACCCAGTACTTC
CASSYAGVEETQYF
>TRBV4-1|TRBJ1-2|-|TRBD1
TGCGCCAGCAGCCAAGGACAGGGTGGCGGCTACACCTTC
CASSQGQGGGYTF
>TRBV2|TRBJ2-7|-|TRBD2
TGTGCCAGCATAGGACTAGCGGGGGGATACAATGAGCAGTACTTC
CASIGLAGGYNEQYF
>TRBV7-2|TRBJ2-5|once|-
TGTGCCAGCAGCTTAATAACGGGAGTACAAGAGACCCAGTACTTC
CASSLITGVQETQYF
>TRBV6-1|TRBJ1-1|-|-
TGTGCCGGATCCTATGGGGGCCTGAACACTGAAGCTTTCTTT
CAGSYGGLNTEAFF
>TRBV4-3|TRBJ2-5|few|-
TGCGCCAGCAGCCAAGATATACGGGGACCAACGGAGACCCAGTACTTC
CASSQDIRGPTETQYF
>TRBV3-1|TRBJ1-2|few|-
TGTGCCAGCAGCCAAGTGGCGACGGGCGGCTACACCTTC
CASSQVATGGYTF
>TRBV7-8|TRBJ2-3|few|-
TGTGCCAGCAGACCTCTAGGAGTAGCTAGGCAAGATACGCAGTATTTT
CASRPLGVARQDTQYF
>TRBV4-2|TRBJ2-1|few|-
TGTGCCAGCAGCCCCCTCGCCCAGTACAATGAGCAGTTCTTC
CASSPLAQYNEQFF
>TRBV25-1|TRBJ1-2|-|-
TGTGCCAGCAGCCTCGGGACATTCTATGGCTACACCTTC
CASSLGTFYGYTF
>TRBV5-1|TRBJ1-5|-|-
TGCGCCAGCAGCTTGGAAAAGGGAGATCAGCCCCAGCATTTT
CASSLEKGDQPQHF
>TRBV7-8|TRBJ2-7|-|-
TGTGCCAGCAGCTGGAGGGTGGTGAACGAGCAGTACTTC
CASSWRVVNEQYF
>TRBV15|TRBJ2-7|-|-
TGTGCCACCAGCAGGGACGGACAGTACGAGCAGTACTTC
CATSRDGQYEQYF
>TRBV5-1|TRBJ2-5|-|-
TGCGCCAGCAGCGTACCACAGGGAGGGGAGACCCAGTACTTC
CASSVPQGGETQYF
>TRBV9|TRBJ2-7|-|TRBD1
TGTGCCAGCACCCCGCAGGGGGCAGGGGAGCAGTACTTC
CASTPQGAGEQYF
>TRBV29-1|TRBJ1-1|few|-
TGCAGCGTTCTAAAGACGGCCCCGATGAACACTGAAGCTTTCTTT
CSVLKTAPMNTEAFF
>TRBV20-1|TRBJ2-7|-|-
TGCAGTGCTAGTACAACCTACGAGCAGTACTTC
CSASTTYEQYF
>TRBV19|TRBJ1-1|-|-
TGTGCCGGTAGTCCACAGAGCATGAACACTGAAGCTTTCTTT
CAGSPQSMNTEAFF
>TRBV6-1|TRBJ2-3|few|-
TGTGCCAGCACGGGGAGCACAGATACGCAGTATTTT
CASTGSTDTQYF
>TRBV7-9|TRBJ2-7|-|-
TGTTCCAGCAGCTTAAACTTCTACGAGCAGTACTTC
CSSSLNFYEQYF
>TRBV5-6|TRBJ2-7|-|-
TGTGCCAGCAGCTTGGGTGGGAACAATGGGCAGTACTTC
CASSLGGNNGQYF
>TRBV20-1|TRBJ2-1|few|TRBD2
TGCAGTGCTAGCCCCGGGACTATCGACGAGCAGTTCTTC
CSASPGTIDEQFF
>TRBV20-1|TRBJ2-5|-|-
TGCAGGGGGGCGCAGGGGATCCCGGAGACCCAGTACTTC
CRGAQGIPETQYF
>TRBV12-3/TRBV12-4|TRBJ2-7|-|TRBD1
TGTGCCAGCAGTTACAGGGGGCCCTACGAGCAGTACTTC
CASSYRGPYEQYF